These 24 T cell receptor beta chains were all obtained from the same sample, sequenced in a study of cytomegalovirus exposure and HLA in healthy donors. Primers: 60 Vbeta forward and 13 Jbeta reverse. TCRdb keeps only in-frame clones here, not all; method: immunoSEQ multiplex PCR. The sample includes approximately 52,000 clones. The sample taken for sequencing was PBMCs. The origin of the receptors is a man aged 50 or older in good health and CMV-seropositive.

The chain carries TRBV6-6 and TRBJ2-7, with 12 bases that match TRBD1. CDR1 MNHNY and CDR2 SVGAGI come from the germline V gene (reference sequence). This CDR3 has 14 amino acids. V shed 5 bases and J 6 bases; nucleotides not matched to a gene: 5. The CDR3 protein is CASSRDRGLGEQYF. CDR3 DNA: TGTGCCAGCAGTCGGGACAGGGGGCTCGGCGAGCAGTACTTC.

The V and J genes are TRBV6-5 and TRBJ2-5; tentative D call: TRBD2 (6 bases). The length of the CDR3 is 14 residues. The V end was cut by 6 bases, the J end by 1 base, with 12 bases between. The germline CDR1 and CDR2 sequences are MNHEY and SVGAGI. The CDR3 coding sequence is TGTGCCAGCAGGACTAGAGGTGGCCAAGAGACCCAGTACTTC. Amino acids: CASRTRGGQETQYF.

The V and J genes are TRBV19 and TRBJ1-5, with D hard to call. The CDR3 is 15 amino acids. Trimming stripped 3 bases from V and 1 base from J, with 10 bases between. Looked up from germline, CDR1 is LNHDA and CDR2 is SQIVND (reference sequence). The CDR3 is CASSMRVFSNQPQHF. The CDR3 region has the DNA TGTGCCAGTAGTATGCGGGTTTTCAGCAATCAGCCCCAGCATTTT.

The chain uses TRBV25-1 and TRBJ1-1; D is possibly TRBD1 (5 bases). This CDR3 has 13 residues. Germline assignment: CDR1 MGHDK and CDR2 SYGVNS. V was clipped by 7 bases and J by 5 bases, with 14 bases between them. Written as DNA, the CDR3 is TGTGCCAGCATCCAAATGGAGGGGACTGAAGCTTTCTTT. It encodes CASIQMEGTEAFF.

The V and J genes are TRBV5-7 and TRBJ1-3; 9 bases agree with TRBD1. TRBV5-7 is noted as an ORF with a role that remains uncertain. This CDR3 has 18 amino acids. After removal of 5 bases from V and 6 bases from J, the junction contained 18 bases not matched to a gene. The CDR3 bases are TGTGCCAGCAGTTTTCGCCAGGGACAGGGCTTCTTGGCAAACACCATATATTTT. Protein product: CASSFRQGQGFLANTIYF.

The chain joins TRBV29-1 to TRBJ2-2; D not resolved. Germline CDR1 and CDR2: SQVTM and ANQGSEA. CDR3 length: 13 amino acids. The V end lost 6 bases, the J end lost 3 bases, and 11 bases lay between the germline ends. CDR3 residues: CSVEESYTGELFF. The CDR3 DNA reads TGCAGCGTCGAGGAAAGTTACACCGGGGAGCTGTTTTTT.

The chain recombines TRBV10-1 with TRBJ2-3; 11 bases map to TRBD2. CDR1 and CDR2 from the germline V gene are WNHNN and SYGVQD (reference sequence). The CDR3 extends over 16 amino acids. J gave up 1 base and V 7 bases, and 7 bases lay outside the gene matches. CDR3 DNA sequence: TGCGCCAGCACTAAGACTAGCGGGGTTCGCACAGATACGCAGTATTTT. This sequence encodes CASTKTSGVRTDTQYF.

The rearrangement joins TRBV4-3 to TRBJ2-3; 12 bases are shared with TRBD2. Germline V lookup: CDR1 LGHNA, CDR2 YSLEER. The CDR3 is 15 amino acids. Losses at the gene ends were 4 bases for V and 3 bases for J; bases not matched to a gene: 2. The CDR3, as DNA: TGCGCCAGCAGCCTTGGACTAGCGGGAACAGATACGCAGTATTTT. Encoded protein: CASSLGLAGTDTQYF.

The chain carries TRBV19 and TRBJ2-1; 12 bases fit TRBD2. The V segment lost 3 bases and the J segment 4 bases; nucleotides outside the gene matches: 1. CDR3 length: 15 amino acids. Germline loops: CDR1 LNHDA, CDR2 SQIVND (reference sequence). DNA of the CDR3: TGTGCCAGTAGTATGGGGACTAGCGGGTACAATGAGCAGTTCTTC. It specifies CASSMGTSGYNEQFF.

Concerning this clone itself: The sample carries other DNA sequences with the same CDR3. This rearrangement joins TRBV5-1 to TRBJ2-3; TRBD2 agrees at 7 bases. CDR1 and CDR2 from the germline V gene are SGHRS and YFSETQ. J gave up 4 bases and V 0 bases, and 2 bases lay outside the gene matches. The CDR3 spans 14 residues. CDR3 bases: TGCGCCAGCAGCTTGGCGGGAGGACCAGATACGCAGTATTTT. Protein sequence: CASSLAGGPDTQYF.

The CDR3 DNA reads TGTGCCAGCTCCCCTAGCGGGGCAAGCTACGAGCAGTACTTC. Translated: CASSPSGASYEQYF. The rearrangement uses TRBV18 and TRBJ2-7; TRBD2 matches at 9 bases. Looked up from germline, CDR1 is KGHSH and CDR2 is LQKENI. The CDR3 runs 14 residues. The J segment lost 3 bases and the V segment lost 6 bases, leaving 6 bases of the junction unmatched. The full variable domain, rest sourced from reference TRBV18 and TRBJ2-7, is NAGVMQNPRHLVRRRGQEARLRCSPMKGHSHVYWYRQLPEEGLKFMVYLQKENIIDESGMPKERFSAEFPKEGPSILRIQQVVRGDSAAYFCASSPSGASYEQYFGPGTRLTVT.

The chain combines TRBV4-1 with TRBJ1-2; D gene unclear. Germline V lookup: CDR1 MGHRA, CDR2 YSYEKL. CDR3 length equals 14 residues. Trimming pared 5 bases from V and 7 bases from J, leaving 17 bases between. CDR3 sequence (DNA): TGCGCCAGCAGCGTCCCCATTGAGGGAATTGGCTACACCTTC. Its protein product is CASSVPIEGIGYTF.

The CDR3 DNA follows: TGTGCCAGCAGAAGACAGGGAGTGAATCAGCCCCAGCATTTT. It translates to CASRRQGVNQPQHF. This rearrangement joins TRBV28 to TRBJ1-5; TRBD1 agrees at 7 bases. The CDR3 sequence is 14 residues long. Trimming removed 6 bases from V and 4 bases from J; junction bases left unmatched: 6. Germline CDR1 is MDHEN and CDR2 is SYDVKM.

CDR3 nucleotides: TGTGCCAGCAGCGTAGAGGGGGGGCAGGAGCAGTACTTC. It specifies CASSVEGGQEQYF. The rearrangement links TRBV9 to TRBJ2-7; D possibly corresponds to TRBD2 (7 bases). The CDR3 runs 13 residues. V shed 0 bases and J shed 7 bases, with 11 bases lying between them. Germline V gives CDR1 SGDLS, CDR2 YYNGEE.

This rearrangement joins TRBV7-9 to TRBJ1-3; D unclear. The CDR3 loop spans 14 amino acids. The germline CDR1 and CDR2 sequences are SEHNR and FQNEAQ (reference sequence). V was shortened by 3 bases and J by 0 bases, with 6 bases between the two germline ends. In nucleotides, the CDR3 is TGTGCCAGCAGCTTTTCCGTCTCTGGAAACACCATATATTTT. Its translation: CASSFSVSGNTIYF.

The chain uses TRBV15 and TRBJ2-7; 10 bases are a match to TRBD2. J gave up 4 bases and V 0 bases, and 0 bases lay outside the gene matches. The CDR3 length is 14 residues. Per germline, CDR1 LNHNV and CDR2 YYDKDF (reference sequence). The CDR3 DNA follows: TGTGCCACCAGCAGAGATAGCGGGAGGTACGAGCAGTACTTC. Its translation is CATSRDSGRYEQYF.

The chain is built from TRBV2 and TRBJ1-2; 7 bases map to TRBD1. Germline CDR1 is SNHLY and CDR2 is FYNNEI. The CDR3 contains 11 residues. Trimming took 8 bases from V and 8 from J; bases not matched to a gene: 5. CDR3 protein: CASGGGRGYTF. In DNA, the CDR3 is TGTGCCAGCGGAGGGGGCAGGGGCTACACCTTC.

The J gene is TRBJ1-1, the V gene TRBV29-1; unclear D gene. The CDR3 is 13 amino acids. Germline-derived CDR1 and CDR2 are SQVTM and ANQGSEA. Trimming pared 0 bases from V and 0 bases from J, leaving 5 bases between. The CDR3 protein is CSVEEQLNTEAFF. In nucleotides, the CDR3 is TGCAGCGTTGAAGAACAGCTGAACACTGAAGCTTTCTTT. Based on the CDR3 plus reference TRBV29-1 and TRBJ1-1, the full variable domain is SAVISQKPSRDICQRGTSLTIQCQVDSQVTMMFWYRQQPGQSLTLIATANQGSEATYESGFVIDKFPISRPNLTFSTLTVSNMSPEDSSIYLCSVEEQLNTEAFFGQGTRLTVV.

The chain recombines TRBV7-2 with TRBJ2-6; perhaps TRBD2 as D (7 bases). Per the germline V gene, CDR1 is SGHTA and CDR2 is FQGNSA. This CDR3 contains 18 residues. V was cut by 4 bases and J by 1 base, with 17 bases left in between. DNA of the CDR3: TGTGCCAGCAGCTCACTTCGGGGGGCCGGGTCTGGGGCCAACGTCCTGACTTTC. This gives the protein CASSSLRGAGSGANVLTF.

Points on this clone: The same CDR3 can be traced to other DNA sequences in this sample. This chain uses TRBV18 with TRBJ2-7, with TRBD1 matching 11 bases. V was pared by 6 bases and J by 1 base, with 5 bases of the junction left unmatched. The CDR3 contains 15 residues. The germline V gene encodes CDR1 KGHSH and CDR2 LQKENI. For the CDR3, the DNA is TGTGCCAGCTCCCCGGGACAGGGGGGTTCCTACGAGCAGTACTTC. Translation gives CASSPGQGGSYEQYF. The full variable domain, with the rest looked up from reference TRBV18 and TRBJ2-7, is NAGVMQNPRHLVRRRGQEARLRCSPMKGHSHVYWYRQLPEEGLKFMVYLQKENIIDESGMPKERFSAEFPKEGPSILRIQQVVRGDSAAYFCASSPGQGGSYEQYFGPGTRLTVT.

The V gene is TRBV9, the J gene TRBJ2-3; TRBD2 matches 13 bases. Germline values: CDR1 SGDLS, CDR2 YYNGEE. The trim removed 1 base at V and 1 base at J, leaving 3 bases unmatched. The CDR3 is 17 amino acids. For the CDR3, the DNA is TGTGCCAGCAGCGTAACTAGCGGGGGGGCTGGCACAGATACGCAGTATTTT. This codes for CASSVTSGGAGTDTQYF.

The V gene is TRBV25-1, the J gene TRBJ2-5; D is possibly TRBD2 (6 bases). Germline CDR1 MGHDK, CDR2 SYGVNS. V lost 4 bases to trimming and J lost 2 bases, with 20 bases between them. CDR3 length: 17 residues. The CDR3 DNA follows: TGTGCCAGCAGTGTCCCCTCGGGGCGGGAATTACAAGAGACCCAGTACTTC. It encodes CASSVPSGRELQETQYF.

The V call is TRBV18, the J call TRBJ2-7, with 12 bases matching TRBD1. CDR3 size: 16 residues. The V gene end was trimmed by 0 bases and the J gene end by 7 bases; junction bases not matched to a gene: 7. Germline lookup yields CDR1 KGHSH and CDR2 LQKENI. The CDR3 DNA is TGTGCCAGCTCACCACCTCCGGGACAGGGGGCTGGGGAGCAGTACTTC. Its translation: CASSPPPGQGAGEQYF.

The J gene is TRBJ1-2, the V gene TRBV11-2; D is perhaps TRBD1 (6 bases). The CDR3 loop spans 15 amino acids. Germline assignment: CDR1 SGHAT and CDR2 FQNNGV. Between the trimmed V and J ends, which lost 1 base and 8 bases, there was a span of 17 bases. The CDR3, as DNA: TGTGCCAGCAGCTTAGTTACGGGACAACTGGGCGGCTACACCTTC. Translated, it gives CASSLVTGQLGGYTF.